This T cell receptor (beta chain) was obtained from a study of shared clonotypes between healthy human individuals. The study ran the assay at deep level. Here immunoSEQ multiplex PCR was the method, and the copy in TCRdb shows in-frame clones only, minus some. This table has a few million clones, more than 80% appearing once. CDR1 and CDR2 (germline): SNHLY, FYNNEI. This CDR3 contains 11 residues. V gave up 8 bases and J gave up 7 bases, with 10 bases separating them. This TCR was sampled from a man aged 18 to 29 in good health. The V and J genes are TRBV2 and TRBJ2-3; maybe TRBD2 (6 bases). Source material: naive CD4+ T cells sorted from blood. Described subset: CD45RA+ positively selected. The CDR3 region has the DNA TGTGCCAGCGAGGGAGGCTATACGCAGTATTTT. It yields the protein CASEGGYTQYF.